Reported below is one T cell receptor (beta chain). The antigen is unknown. These data are taken from a study of cytomegalovirus exposure and HLA in healthy donors. Study-wide findings and caveats: Reportedly, a later analysis found an Asian-associated ancestry cluster had fewer N-insertions than the approximately 700-donor mean. Published work reported that the classifier diagnosed cytomegalovirus status with high specificity and sensitivity. Follow-up analysis later connected one missense variant in DCLRE1C with trimming of TCR beta V- and J-genes.

Germline loops: CDR1 SQVTM, CDR2 ANQGSEA. CDR3 length equals 11 residues. The V end was cut by 5 bases, the J end by 4 bases, with 8 bases between. The PCR had 60 Vbeta and 13 Jbeta primers. This table comes from immunoSEQ multiplex PCR, and its TCRdb copy is limited to in-frame clones, with some not included. The sample yields 150,000 or so clones, over 70% seen once. Nominal health characterized the donors when sampled, though unrecorded immune exposures were likely. V gene TRBV29-1 combines with J gene TRBJ1-2; D uncertain. The sequenced sample consisted of PBMCs. This sequence was found in a man in his fifties or sixties in good health and CMV-seropositive. CDR3 in DNA: TGCAGCGTTTGGGAGGGCTATGGCTACACCTTC. Translation: CSVWEGYGYTF.